The 24 T cell receptor beta chains below come from one sample, sequenced in a study of high-grade serous ovarian cancer treatment subgroups. Method: immunoSEQ multiplex PCR; TCRdb's copy keeps in-frame clones and lacks some. The sample carries roughly 8,700 clones, 55% to 75% recorded once. Tumor samples were obtained before definitive surgery or chemotherapy. Specimen: tumor tissue. These receptors all come from a human donor with high-grade serous ovarian cancer.

This clone occurred a few times. The rearrangement uses TRBV27 and TRBJ1-1; the match to TRBD1 covers 10 bases. Germline values: CDR1 MNHEY, CDR2 SMNVEV (reference sequence). The CDR3 is 17 amino acids. V gave up 5 bases and J gave up 4 bases; unmatched junction bases: 13. DNA of the CDR3: TGTGCCAGCAGTCCAGAAGACAGGGGGCCCATGGGCACTGAAGCTTTCTTT. Translated: CASSPEDRGPMGTEAFF.

The gene calls are TRBV7-2 and TRBJ2-7; D ambiguous. Germline CDR1 SGHTA, CDR2 FQGNSA. V lost 2 bases and J 3 bases, leaving 5 bases between the germline ends. This CDR3 has 12 residues. The CDR3 loop is CASSLQDYEQYF. The CDR3 nucleotides read TGTGCCAGCAGCTTACAGGACTACGAGCAGTACTTC.

J is TRBJ2-2 and V is TRBV11-3; D unclear. This CDR3 is built from 14 residues. From germline, CDR1 is SGHNT and CDR2 YENEEA. V dropped 4 bases and J dropped 0 bases, with 6 bases sitting between them. Written as DNA, the CDR3 is TGTGCCAGCAGCTCCCTAGCGAACACCGGGGAGCTGTTTTTT. Its protein product is CASSSLANTGELFF.

The chain couples TRBV5-1 to TRBJ2-2; no firm D call. The CDR3 contains 12 residues. The germline gives CDR1 SGHRS, CDR2 YFSETQ. V lost 4 bases to trimming and J lost 6 bases, with 7 bases between them. The CDR3 DNA reads as TGCGCCAGCAGCGAATTGGCCGGGGAGCTGTTTTTT. It specifies CASSELAGELFF. The variable domain in full, completed from reference TRBV5-1 and TRBJ2-2, reads KAGVTQTPRYLIKTRGQQVTLSCSPISGHRSVSWYQQTPGQGLQFLFEYFSETQRNKGNFPGRFSGRQFSNSRSEMNVSTLELGDSALYLCASSELAGELFFGEGSRLTVL.

V is TRBV5-8 and J is TRBJ1-1, with D unclear. This CDR3 comprises 13 residues. Trimming removed 6 bases at V and 6 bases at J, with 15 bases between. CDR1 is SGHTS and CDR2 is YDEGEE in the germline V gene. The CDR3 loop is CASMGPRGPEAFF. DNA for the CDR3: TGTGCCAGCATGGGTCCGCGTGGACCTGAAGCTTTCTTT.

The chain carries TRBV5-1 and TRBJ2-2; 12 bases match TRBD2. Per the germline V gene, CDR1 is SGHRS and CDR2 is YFSETQ. This CDR3 contains 16 residues. The trim removed 5 bases at V and 7 bases at J, leaving 9 bases unmatched. The DNA of the CDR3 is TGCGCCAGCAGACCTCTAGCGGGAGGGCTGGACGGGGAGCTGTTTTTT. Translated, it gives CASRPLAGGLDGELFF.

This sequence joins TRBV18 and TRBJ2-4, with D unresolved. Germline assignment: CDR1 KGHSH and CDR2 LQKENI. This CDR3 spans 12 amino acids. V lost 6 bases and J lost 8, with 11 bases in between. The CDR3 loop is CASSIGKDIQYF. The CDR3 region has the DNA TGTGCCAGCTCTATAGGGAAAGACATTCAGTACTTC. Full variable domain (missing parts from reference TRBV18 and TRBJ2-4): NAGVMQNPRHLVRRRGQEARLRCSPMKGHSHVYWYRQLPEEGLKFMVYLQKENIIDESGMPKERFSAEFPKEGPSILRIQQVVRGDSAAYFCASSIGKDIQYFGAGTRLSVL.

The V gene is TRBV5-5, the J gene TRBJ2-5, with 10 bases matching TRBD1. The V gene's germline CDR1 is SGHKS and CDR2 YYEKEE (reference sequence). The CDR3 is 16 amino acids. J gave up 1 base and V 0 bases, and 3 bases lay outside the gene matches. CDR3 sequence (DNA): TGTGCCAGCAGCTTGGGGGGACAGGGGCCCCAAGAGACCCAGTACTTC. Encoded protein: CASSLGGQGPQETQYF.

The chain carries TRBV2 and TRBJ1-1; no clear D gene. Germline V gene sequence: CDR1 SNHLY, CDR2 FYNNEI. This CDR3 contains 13 residues. V lost 4 bases and J lost 0, with 6 bases in between. In DNA, the CDR3 is TGTGCCAGCAGTGTGACTGTGAACACTGAAGCTTTCTTT. Its translation: CASSVTVNTEAFF.

The chain employs TRBV7-2 and TRBJ2-7; D not certain. The CDR3 runs to 13 residues. Germline V gene data show CDR1 as SGHTA and CDR2 as FQGNSA. V lost 0 bases and J 0 bases, leaving 3 bases between the germline ends. The CDR3 DNA is TGTGCCAGCAGCTTAGCAGTCTCCTACGAGCAGTACTTC. Translation gives CASSLAVSYEQYF.

This clone was found a few times. J is TRBJ1-2 and V is TRBV25-1; D gene unclear. Germline V CDR1 and CDR2: MGHDK, SYGVNS. V gave up 7 bases and J gave up 11 bases, with 14 bases separating them. This CDR3 comprises 11 residues. CDR3 sequence (DNA): TGTGCCAGCACCTCGGGATACCTTTACACCTTC. Amino acid sequence: CASTSGYLYTF.

CDR3 nucleotide sequence: TGTGCCAGCAGCTTCGCGGGGCAATGGGAGCAGTACTTC. Translating it yields CASSFAGQWEQYF. This chain joins TRBV5-6 and TRBJ2-7, with a weak D call TRBD2 (6 bases). Germline V gene lookup returns CDR1 SGHDT and CDR2 YYEEEE. Trimming removed 2 bases at V and 7 bases at J, with 13 bases between. This CDR3 is 13 amino acids long.

The rearrangement links TRBV5-1 to TRBJ2-5, with D hard to call. Germline loops: CDR1 SGHRS, CDR2 YFSETQ. The CDR3 is 15 amino acids. Trimming took off 1 base at V and 1 base at J, with 11 bases between the two ends. The CDR3 sequence is CASSLIGTLQETQYF. Here the CDR3 DNA reads TGCGCCAGCAGCTTGATCGGCACACTCCAAGAGACCCAGTACTTC.

J is TRBJ2-7 and V is TRBV30; 9 bases align to TRBD2. This CDR3 has 15 amino acids. V dropped 0 bases and J dropped 0; count of bases not matched to a gene: 3. From germline, CDR1 is GTSNPN and CDR2 SVGIG (reference sequence). For the CDR3, the DNA is TGTGCCTGGAGTGTACGACTAGCGGCCTCCTACGAGCAGTACTTC. Protein product: CAWSVRLAASYEQYF.

This chain links TRBV21-1 with TRBJ2-7; TRBD2, the table's D call, was not compared with the DNA. TRBV21-1 is recorded as a pseudogene. This CDR3 region has 12 residues. This CDR3 reads CASSHGPLAGAF. The CDR3 nucleotides read TGTGCCAGCAGCCATGGGCCACTAGCGGGAGCCTTC.

The V gene is TRBV25-1, the J gene TRBJ1-3; the D gene is possibly TRBD1 (5 bases). This CDR3 region has 16 residues. V lost 4 bases to trimming and J lost 1 base, with 14 bases between them. Per the germline V gene, CDR1 is MGHDK and CDR2 is SYGVNS. CDR3 amino acids: CASSGGQFASGNTIYF. CDR3 coding DNA: TGTGCCAGCAGTGGGGGCCAGTTTGCATCTGGAAACACCATATATTTT.

This clone occurred once. This chain connects TRBV6-1 to TRBJ1-6, with a possible D match to TRBD1 (5 bases). Germline CDR1 is MNHNS and CDR2 is SASEGT. Trimming stripped 1 base from V and 9 bases from J, with 13 bases between. CDR3 size: 15 residues. In DNA, the CDR3 is TGTGCCAGCAGTGAAGGCGGGGGAGGTGTTTCACCCCTCCACTTT. Protein: CASSEGGGGVSPLHF.

The V gene is TRBV15, the J gene TRBJ1-1; D possibly corresponds to TRBD1 (6 bases). The CDR3 runs 16 residues. Between the trimmed V and J ends, which lost 0 bases and 0 bases, there was a span of 11 bases. Germline V gives CDR1 LNHNV, CDR2 YYDKDF (reference sequence). The CDR3 loop is CATSREGGQLNTEAFF. As DNA, the CDR3 is TGTGCCACCAGCAGAGAGGGGGGACAACTGAACACTGAAGCTTTCTTT.

This sequence joins TRBV11-2 and TRBJ2-7; D may correspond to TRBD1 or TRBD2 (5 bases each). CDR3 length equals 15 residues. The germline V gene has CDR1 SGHAT and CDR2 FQNNGV. Trimming took 4 bases from V and 2 from J, leaving 15 bases between them. Here the CDR3 reads CASSSYYRGPYEQYF. CDR3 sequence (DNA): TGTGCCAGCAGCTCCTACTACCGGGGACCCTACGAGCAGTACTTC.

V usage is TRBV18 and J usage is TRBJ2-7; D remains ambiguous. The V gene's germline CDR1 is KGHSH and CDR2 LQKENI. Trimming stripped 0 bases from V and 3 bases from J, with 3 bases between. This CDR3 comprises 12 residues. This chain's CDR3 is CASSPPGYEQYF. Here the CDR3 DNA reads TGTGCCAGCTCACCACCGGGCTACGAGCAGTACTTC.

This clone was detected once. The J gene is TRBJ2-3, the V gene TRBV7-8; 9 nucleotides agree with TRBD1. Losses at the gene ends were 5 bases for V and 6 bases for J; bases not matched to a gene: 9. This CDR3 contains 15 residues. Germline assignment: CDR1 SGHVS and CDR2 FQNEAQ. The CDR3: CASSPIQGARDTQYF. The CDR3 DNA is TGTGCCAGCAGCCCTATACAGGGGGCAAGGGATACGCAGTATTTT.

The genes are TRBV5-1 and TRBJ1-2; TRBD1 agrees at 11 bases. Per the germline V gene, CDR1 is SGHRS and CDR2 is YFSETQ. This CDR3 has 16 residues. V lost 1 base to trimming and J lost 5 bases; unmatched junction nucleotides: 7. The CDR3 DNA follows: TGCGCCAGCAGCTTGCCAGGACAGGGGGCTATTTATGGCTACACCTTC. This codes for CASSLPGQGAIYGYTF.

The chain recombines TRBV28 with TRBJ2-1; 10 nucleotides agree with TRBD2. The CDR3 has 15 residues. Germline V gene data show CDR1 as MDHEN and CDR2 as SYDVKM. V shed 7 bases, J shed 6 bases, and the junction held 9 bases outside the gene matches. CDR3 DNA sequence: TGTGCCAGCACCATCGGACTAGCGGAACTCAATGAGCAGTTCTTC. Residues: CASTIGLAELNEQFF.

This chain uses TRBV19 with TRBJ1-5; D might be TRBD1 (5 bases). V lost 6 bases, J lost 1 base, and 10 bases lay in between. Germline assignment: CDR1 LNHDA and CDR2 SQIVND (reference sequence). CDR3 length: 14 amino acids. The CDR3 nucleotides read TGTGCCAGTAGGGGGGACCTAAGCAATCAGCCCCAGCATTTT. Its translation is CASRGDLSNQPQHF.